The entry below describes one TCR beta chain. The antigen is undetermined. Amplified TCR beta CDR3 regions came from RNA transcripts. TCR CDR3 underwent first-round RT-PCR with the HTBI primer set. Via MiXCR, TCRdb re-called the multiplex PCR reads, giving one row per CDR3 protein. The repertoire holds under 350,000 distinct CDR3 sequences, less than 30% seen once, with approximately 25% in the top ten. These data are taken from a study of T cells in Graves' hyperthyroidism and ophthalmopathy. Regarding the study as a whole: In the analysis, a 13 V-J model separated ophthalmopathy from stable hyperthyroidism. Model predictions of ophthalmopathy came a median approximately 6 months before onset.

Patients showing uncontrolled infection, other autoimmune disease, pregnancy or lactation were ineligible. Roughly 9.1 ml of fresh peripheral blood supplied the PBMCs. Germline V CDR1 and CDR2: DFQATT, SNEGSKA (reference sequence). The CDR3 spans 14 residues. V lost 6 bases, J lost 2 bases, and 9 bases stayed unmatched. The TCR sequence derives from a man aged 40-50 years with Graves' hyperthyroidism that later progressed to Graves' ophthalmopathy. The chain carries TRBV20-1 and TRBJ2-7, with 8 bases lining up with TRBD1. Sample: blood. CDR3 sequence: CSAIDRGPTYEQYF. CDR3 in DNA: TGCAGTGCCATAGACAGGGGCCCCACCTACGAGCAGTACTTC.